One and the same sample provided the 18 T cell receptor beta chains below, sequenced in a study of blood T cell repertoires in COVID-19. Clones were sequenced by immunoSEQ multiplex PCR, and TCRdb holds only the in-frame ones, with some missing. The repertoire has hundreds of thousands of clones, over 75% of them found once; the top ten carry 10% to 15%. The sample consisted of peripheral blood. These receptors were collected from a human donor in a cohort sampled during active COVID-19.

The chain is built from TRBV30 and TRBJ2-1; 9 bases align to TRBD2. Per germline, CDR1 GTSNPN and CDR2 SVGIG (reference sequence). The V segment lost 4 bases and the J segment 2 bases; nucleotides outside the gene matches: 6. This CDR3 is 15 amino acids long. The CDR3 region is CAWTPGGRAYNEQFF. CDR3 coding DNA: TGTGCCTGGACCCCAGGCGGGAGGGCCTACAATGAGCAGTTCTTC.

This sequence joins TRBV2 and TRBJ1-2, with TRBD1 matching 7 bases. The CDR3 consists of 14 residues. The V gene's germline CDR1 is SNHLY and CDR2 FYNNEI. V was clipped by 7 bases and J by 6 bases; unmatched bases: 11. DNA of the CDR3: TGTGCCAGCACGTTTCAGGGGGATCTTGATGGCTACACCTTC. As protein: CASTFQGDLDGYTF.

In this sample, this clone turned up once. This chain connects TRBV28 to TRBJ1-4, with 9 bases matching TRBD1. The CDR3 covers 13 residues. Germline V gives CDR1 MDHEN, CDR2 SYDVKM. V dropped 6 bases and J dropped 8; count of bases not matched to a gene: 4. The CDR3, as DNA: TGTGCCAGCAGGAACAGGGGGCACGAAAAACTGTTTTTT. This gives the protein CASRNRGHEKLFF. The whole variable domain, filled in from reference TRBV28 and TRBJ1-4, reads DVKVTQSSRYLVKRTGEKVFLECVQDMDHENMFWYRQDPGLGLRLIYFSYDVKMKEKGDIPEGYSVSREKKERFSLILESASTNQTSMYLCASRNRGHEKLFFGSGTQLSVL.

The chain employs TRBV5-1 and TRBJ2-7, with TRBD2 matching 7 bases. The V segment lost 1 base and the J segment 0 bases; nucleotides outside the gene matches: 4. Germline lookup yields CDR1 SGHRS and CDR2 YFSETQ. The CDR3 loop spans 15 amino acids. In nucleotides, the CDR3 is TGCGCCAGCAGCTTGTCCGGGAGGAGCTCCTACGAGCAGTACTTC. Translated: CASSLSGRSSYEQYF.

The genes are TRBV5-1 and TRBJ2-3, with 7 bases that match TRBD2. The ends lost 6 bases at V and 0 bases at J; junction bases unmatched: 13. This CDR3 is 17 amino acids long. CDR1 and CDR2 (germline): SGHRS, YFSETQ. Here the CDR3 reads CASTTQRDYPSTDTQYF. The CDR3 region has the DNA TGCGCCAGCACCACCCAGAGGGACTACCCGAGCACAGATACGCAGTATTTT.

The V gene is TRBV15, the J gene TRBJ1-6; a weak D match, TRBD1 (5 bases). This CDR3 comprises 16 residues. The V gene lost 0 bases and the J gene lost 3 bases, with 9 bases spanning the gap. Germline assignment: CDR1 LNHNV and CDR2 YYDKDF (reference sequence). The CDR3, as DNA: TGTGCCACCAGCAGAGAATGGGGCCTCTATAATTCACCCCTCCACTTT. Translation: CATSREWGLYNSPLHF.

The chain carries TRBV3-1 (or the pseudogene TRBV3-2) and TRBJ1-2; D gene ambiguous. In germline, CDR1 is LGHDT, CDR2 YNNKEL (reference sequence). The CDR3 is 16 amino acids. Deletions cut 4 bases from V and 5 bases from J, with 20 bases between. DNA for the CDR3: TGTGCCAGCAGCCGTTGGGGAGGAAGGTTGGGTTATGGCTACACCTTC. Translating gives CASSRWGGRLGYGYTF.

The J gene is TRBJ1-2, the V gene TRBV6-5; D is uncertain. V gave up 5 bases and J gave up 6 bases, with 19 bases separating them. The CDR3 runs to 15 residues. Germline values: CDR1 MNHEY, CDR2 SVGAGI. This CDR3 reads CASSPQMTYSDGYTF. The CDR3 region has the DNA TGTGCCAGCAGTCCCCAGATGACATATTCGGATGGCTACACCTTC.

This clone showed up just a few times. The chain combines TRBV28 with TRBJ2-1, with a possible D match to TRBD2 (5 bases). Germline-derived CDR1 and CDR2 are MDHEN and SYDVKM. The V end was cut by 9 bases, the J end by 7 bases, with 10 bases between. This CDR3 has 11 residues. The CDR3 nucleotides are TGTGCCAGTGGAAGGGAGAATGAGCAGTTCTTC. This codes for CASGRENEQFF.

As concerns this clone: Its ends do not fully match the called genes, so a read error is possible. Other DNA sequences of this sample code for an identical CDR3. The chain carries TRBV7-7 and TRBJ2-5; D might be TRBD2 (6 bases). This CDR3 has 14 residues. Per the germline V gene, CDR1 is SSHAT and CDR2 is FNYEAQ (reference sequence). The chain's CDR3 is CASSFSGAQETQYF. In DNA, the CDR3 is TGTGCTAGCAGCTTCTCGGGAGCCCAAGAGACCCAGTACTTC.

This clone came up a few times. The chain links TRBV3-1 (or the pseudogene TRBV3-2) to TRBJ2-1; 7 bases are a match to TRBD2. The CDR3 is made up of 14 amino acids. The V gene's germline CDR1 is LGHDT and CDR2 YNNKEL (reference sequence). V lost 3 bases and J lost 5; bases outside the gene matches: 4. This chain's CDR3 is CASSHQRDNNEQFF. In nucleotides, the CDR3 is TGTGCCAGCAGCCACCAGCGGGATAACAATGAGCAGTTCTTC.

For this clone: Other DNA sequences in this specimen translate into the identical CDR3. This chain joins TRBV28 and TRBJ2-1; the D is unclear. The CDR3 extends over 13 amino acids. Trimming took 6 bases from V and 4 from J, leaving 10 bases between them. Germline CDR1 MDHEN, CDR2 SYDVKM. This CDR3 is CASRASSYNEQFF. CDR3 nucleotides: TGTGCCAGCAGGGCTAGTTCTTACAATGAGCAGTTCTTC.

This chain joins TRBV28 and TRBJ2-3; TRBD1 matches 10 bases. The germline V gene encodes CDR1 MDHEN and CDR2 SYDVKM. The CDR3 consists of 16 residues. Germline trimming cut 6 bases from V and 9 bases from J; bases unmatched to any gene: 15. The CDR3 DNA follows: TGTGCCAGCAGACCCATTCTTGGGACAGGGGCATACACGCAGTATTTT. The encoded protein is CASRPILGTGAYTQYF.

The J gene is TRBJ2-7, the V gene TRBV18; a possible D gene is TRBD2 (6 bases). The length of the CDR3 is 14 residues. The V end was cut by 2 bases, the J end by 6 bases, with 14 bases between. Germline V lookup: CDR1 KGHSH, CDR2 LQKENI. CDR3 DNA sequence: TGTGCCAGCTCACCAGGGAGGAACCGGCCCGAGCAGTACTTC. Translating gives CASSPGRNRPEQYF.

The chain links TRBV18 to TRBJ1-1, with D unclear. The CDR3 consists of 14 residues. CDR1 and CDR2 from the germline V gene are KGHSH and LQKENI. V gave up 6 bases and J gave up 6 bases, with 17 bases separating them. The CDR3 loop reads CASSPLGGYAEAFF. The CDR3 DNA reads as TGTGCCAGCTCCCCCTTAGGAGGGTACGCTGAAGCTTTCTTT. The complete variable domain, with remaining parts taken from reference TRBV18 and TRBJ1-1, reads NAGVMQNPRHLVRRRGQEARLRCSPMKGHSHVYWYRQLPEEGLKFMVYLQKENIIDESGMPKERFSAEFPKEGPSILRIQQVVRGDSAAYFCASSPLGGYAEAFFGQGTRLTVV.

This clone has a single count. The chain links TRBV5-8 to TRBJ2-1; tentatively, D is TRBD1 (5 bases). This CDR3 contains 14 residues. The V gene's germline CDR1 is SGHTS and CDR2 YDEGEE. V was trimmed by 1 base and J by 9 bases, leaving 14 bases between them. DNA for the CDR3: TGTGCCAGCAGCTTGCAGGCTGGGGCTTCTGAGCAGTTCTTC. Translation gives CASSLQAGASEQFF. Looking up the rest from reference TRBV5-8 and TRBJ2-1 gives the full variable domain: EAGVTQSPTHLIKTRGQQATLRCSPISGHTSVYWYQQALGLGLQFLLWYDEGEERNRGNFPPRFSGRQFPNYSSELNVNALELEDSALYLCASSLQAGASEQFFGPGTRLTVL.

In DNA, the CDR3 is TGTGCCAGTAGTACAGGGCAGGGCGCCGGGGAGCTGTTTTTT. Its protein is CASSTGQGAGELFF. The V and J genes are TRBV19 and TRBJ2-2; weak D call: TRBD1 (5 bases). Germline values: CDR1 LNHDA, CDR2 SQIVND (reference sequence). Trimming removed 4 bases from V and 6 bases from J, with 12 bases in between. This CDR3 is built from 14 residues. Looking up the rest from reference TRBV19 and TRBJ2-2 gives the full variable domain: DGGITQSPKYLFRKEGQNVTLSCEQNLNHDAMYWYRQDPGQGLRLIYYSQIVNDFQKGDIAEGYSVSREKKESFPLTVTSAQKNPTAFYLCASSTGQGAGELFFGEGSRLTVL.

The chain has TRBV14 and TRBJ1-1; TRBD1 might be the D (6 bases). Germline V gene data show CDR1 as SGHDN and CDR2 as FVKESK. Trimming stripped 4 bases from V and 5 bases from J, with 11 bases between. The CDR3 totals 13 residues. CDR3 bases: TGTGCCAGCAGCCTAACCAGGGGTACTGAAGCTTTCTTT. It encodes CASSLTRGTEAFF.